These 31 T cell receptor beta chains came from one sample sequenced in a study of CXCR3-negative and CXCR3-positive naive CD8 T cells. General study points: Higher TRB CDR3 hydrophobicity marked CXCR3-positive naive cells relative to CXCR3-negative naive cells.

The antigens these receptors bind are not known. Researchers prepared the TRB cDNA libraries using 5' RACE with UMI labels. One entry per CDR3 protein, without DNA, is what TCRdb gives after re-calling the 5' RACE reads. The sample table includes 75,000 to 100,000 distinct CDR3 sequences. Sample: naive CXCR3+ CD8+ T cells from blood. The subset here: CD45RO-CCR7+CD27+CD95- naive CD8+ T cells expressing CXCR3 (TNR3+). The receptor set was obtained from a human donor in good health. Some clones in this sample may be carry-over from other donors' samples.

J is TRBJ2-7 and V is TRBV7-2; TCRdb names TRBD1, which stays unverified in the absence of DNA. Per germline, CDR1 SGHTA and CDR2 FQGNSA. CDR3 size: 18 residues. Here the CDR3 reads CASSLVEAQGMDVYEQYF.

The chain's CDR3 is CSVDVGSTYEQYF. J is TRBJ2-7 and V is TRBV29-1. The germline V gene has CDR1 SQVTM and CDR2 ANQGSEA. CDR3 length: 13 amino acids.

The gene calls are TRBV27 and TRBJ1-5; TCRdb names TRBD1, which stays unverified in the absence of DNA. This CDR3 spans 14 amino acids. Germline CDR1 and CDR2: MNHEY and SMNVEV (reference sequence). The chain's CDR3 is CASSLGTGEQPQHF.

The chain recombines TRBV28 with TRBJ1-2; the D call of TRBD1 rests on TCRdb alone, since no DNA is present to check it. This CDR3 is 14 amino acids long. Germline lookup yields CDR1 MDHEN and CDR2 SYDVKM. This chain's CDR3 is CASSPLSGGYGYTF.

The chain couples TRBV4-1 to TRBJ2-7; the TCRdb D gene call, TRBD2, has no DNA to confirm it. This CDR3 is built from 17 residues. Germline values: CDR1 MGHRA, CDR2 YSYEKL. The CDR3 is CASSQSGSGGRSYEQYF.

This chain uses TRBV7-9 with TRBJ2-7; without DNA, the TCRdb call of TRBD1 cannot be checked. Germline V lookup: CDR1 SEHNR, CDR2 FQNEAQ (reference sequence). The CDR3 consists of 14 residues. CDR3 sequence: CARPGRGVPGEQYF.

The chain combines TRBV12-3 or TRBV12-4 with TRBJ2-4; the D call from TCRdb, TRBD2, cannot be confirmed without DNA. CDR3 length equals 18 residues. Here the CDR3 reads CASSPKGFSALAKNIQYF.

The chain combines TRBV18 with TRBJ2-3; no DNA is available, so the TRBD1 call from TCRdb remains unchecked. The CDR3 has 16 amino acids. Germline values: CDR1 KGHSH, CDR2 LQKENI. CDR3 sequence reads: CASSRGTGPSTDTQYF.

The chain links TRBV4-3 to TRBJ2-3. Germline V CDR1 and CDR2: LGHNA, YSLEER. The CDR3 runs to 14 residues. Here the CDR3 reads CASSQDLSTDTQYF.

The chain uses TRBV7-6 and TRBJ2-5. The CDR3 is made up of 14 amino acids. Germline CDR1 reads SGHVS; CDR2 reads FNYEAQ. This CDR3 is CATSTTFLGETQYF.

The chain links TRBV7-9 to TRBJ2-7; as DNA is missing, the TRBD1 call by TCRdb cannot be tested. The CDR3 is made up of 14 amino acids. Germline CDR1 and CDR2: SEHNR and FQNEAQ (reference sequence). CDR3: CASSPGQGAGEQYF.

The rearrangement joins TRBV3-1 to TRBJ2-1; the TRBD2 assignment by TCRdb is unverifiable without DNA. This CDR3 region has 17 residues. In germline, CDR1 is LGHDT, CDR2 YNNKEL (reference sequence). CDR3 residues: CASSPSLAGGPGNEQFF.

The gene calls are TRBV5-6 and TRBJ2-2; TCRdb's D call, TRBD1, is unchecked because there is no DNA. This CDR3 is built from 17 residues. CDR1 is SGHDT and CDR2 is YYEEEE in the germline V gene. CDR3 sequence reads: CASSLASPARGTGELFF.

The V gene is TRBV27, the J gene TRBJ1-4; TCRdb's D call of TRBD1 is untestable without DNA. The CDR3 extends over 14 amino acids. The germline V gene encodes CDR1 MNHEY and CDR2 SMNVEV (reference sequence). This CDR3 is CASSLGLAQGKLFF.

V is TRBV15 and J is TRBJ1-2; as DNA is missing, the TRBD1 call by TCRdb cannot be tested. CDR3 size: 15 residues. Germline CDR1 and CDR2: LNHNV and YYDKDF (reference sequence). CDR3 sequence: CATSITDRDGYGYTF.

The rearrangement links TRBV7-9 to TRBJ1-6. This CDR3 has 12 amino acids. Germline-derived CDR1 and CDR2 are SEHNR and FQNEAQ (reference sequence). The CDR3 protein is CASSLLNSPLHF.

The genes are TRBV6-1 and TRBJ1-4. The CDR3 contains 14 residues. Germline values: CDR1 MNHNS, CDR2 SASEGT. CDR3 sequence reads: CASSASRTNEKLFF.

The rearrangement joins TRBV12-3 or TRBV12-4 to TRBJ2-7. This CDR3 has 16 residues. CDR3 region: CASSLEEQGGTYEQYF.

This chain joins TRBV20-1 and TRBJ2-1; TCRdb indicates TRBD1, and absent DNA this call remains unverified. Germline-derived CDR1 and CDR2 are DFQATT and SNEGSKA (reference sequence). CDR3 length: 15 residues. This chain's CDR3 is CSARDDRGPYNEQFF.

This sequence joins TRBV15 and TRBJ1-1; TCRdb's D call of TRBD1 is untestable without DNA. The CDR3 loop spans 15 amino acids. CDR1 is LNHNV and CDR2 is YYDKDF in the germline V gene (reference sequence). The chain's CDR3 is CATSTETDMNTEAFF.

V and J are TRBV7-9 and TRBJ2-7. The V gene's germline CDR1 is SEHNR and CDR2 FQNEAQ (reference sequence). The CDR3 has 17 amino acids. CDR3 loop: CASSLEFSGSLSYEQYF.

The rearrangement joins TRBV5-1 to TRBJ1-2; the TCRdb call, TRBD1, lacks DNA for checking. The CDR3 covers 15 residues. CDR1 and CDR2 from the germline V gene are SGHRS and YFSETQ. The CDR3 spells CASSIDRDFNYGYTF.

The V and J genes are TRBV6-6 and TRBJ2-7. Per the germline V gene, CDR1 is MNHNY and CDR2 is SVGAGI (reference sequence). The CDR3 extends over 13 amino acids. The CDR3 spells CASSLATTYEQYF.

The CDR3 sequence is CSVSISSYNEQFF. The J gene is TRBJ2-1, the V gene TRBV29-1. The length of the CDR3 is 13 residues. Germline-derived CDR1 and CDR2 are SQVTM and ANQGSEA.

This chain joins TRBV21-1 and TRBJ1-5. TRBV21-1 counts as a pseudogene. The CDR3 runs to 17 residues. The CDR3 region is CASSYEMGKYSNQPQHF.

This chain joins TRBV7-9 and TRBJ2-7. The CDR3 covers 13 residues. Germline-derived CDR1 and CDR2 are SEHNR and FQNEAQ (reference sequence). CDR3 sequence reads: CASSPLHLREQYF.

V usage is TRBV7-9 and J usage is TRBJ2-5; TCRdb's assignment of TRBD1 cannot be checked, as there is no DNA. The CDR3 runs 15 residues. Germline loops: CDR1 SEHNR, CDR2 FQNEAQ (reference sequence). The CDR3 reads CASSQKQGIQETQYF. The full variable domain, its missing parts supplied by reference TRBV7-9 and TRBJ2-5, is DTGVSQNPRHKITKRGQNVTFRCDPISEHNRLYWYRQTLGQGPEFLTYFQNEAQLEKSRLLSDRFSAERPKGSFSTLEIQRTEQGDSAMYLCASSQKQGIQETQYFGPGTRLLVL.

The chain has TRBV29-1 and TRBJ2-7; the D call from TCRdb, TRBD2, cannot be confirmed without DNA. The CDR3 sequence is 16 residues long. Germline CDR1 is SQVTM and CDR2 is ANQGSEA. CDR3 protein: CSARMAGLDLNYEQYF.

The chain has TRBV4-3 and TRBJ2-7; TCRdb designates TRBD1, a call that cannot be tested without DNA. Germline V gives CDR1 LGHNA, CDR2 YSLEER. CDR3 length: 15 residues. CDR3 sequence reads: CASSQDRTASYEQYF.

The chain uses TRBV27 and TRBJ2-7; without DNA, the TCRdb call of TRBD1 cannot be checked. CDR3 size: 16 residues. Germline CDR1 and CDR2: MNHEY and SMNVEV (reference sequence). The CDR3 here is CASASIQGHRSYEQYF.

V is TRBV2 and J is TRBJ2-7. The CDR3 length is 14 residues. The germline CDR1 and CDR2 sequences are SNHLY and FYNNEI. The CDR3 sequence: CASSEAQGSYEQYF.